This TCR beta chain originates from a study of blood T cell repertoires in COVID-19. TCRdb's copy holds only in-frame clones and misses some; the assay was immunoSEQ multiplex PCR. This table holds about 190,000 clones, more than 85% found once. Germline V CDR1 and CDR2: GTSNPN, SVGIG (reference sequence). V lost 3 bases to trimming and J lost 3 bases, with 12 bases between them. This CDR3 is 14 amino acids long. This receptor was identified in a man aged 25-45 years with acute or convalescent COVID-19. V and J are TRBV30 and TRBJ1-5; D is possibly TRBD1 (6 bases). What was sequenced was peripheral blood. The CDR3 here is CAWSAGQYNQPQHF. The CDR3 DNA sequence: TGTGCCTGGAGCGCTGGACAGTACAATCAGCCCCAGCATTTT. Combining the CDR3 with reference TRBV30 and TRBJ1-5 gives the whole variable domain SQTIHQWPATLVQPVGSPLSLECTVEGTSNPNLYWYRQAAGRGLQLLFYSVGIGQISSEVPQNLSASRPQDRQFILSSKKLLLSDSGFYLCAWSAGQYNQPQHFGDGTRLSIL.